This TCR beta chain was recovered during a study of blood T cells in healthy people across ages. The authors ran a second PCR of roughly 7 to 11 cycles using a sample-barcoded 5' primer and a J-beta primer mix. The template-switch adaptor was a 5' adaptor with 12 random nucleotides. It tagged each cDNA molecule. TCRdb processed the 5' RACE reads anew with MiXCR; each CDR3 protein has one entry. The table shows roughly 700,000 distinct CDR3 sequences, with approximately 49% occurring only once. Overall study results and limits: It was the long-lived donors that had more naive CD4+ cells and higher diversity than aged donors. Investigators viewed diversity estimates from one million T cells as underestimates, the study reported.

Comments on this clonotype: As yet, its antigen is unknown.

Researchers collected roughly 9.8 milliliters of peripheral blood from every single donor. Sequencing was done on a sample of blood. This clonotype originated in an older woman in good health.

CDR3 bases: TGTGCCAGCAGCCAACTGGGACTAGCGGGAAACGGCGAGCAGTTCTTC. It yields the protein CASSQLGLAGNGEQFF. V and J are TRBV3-1 and TRBJ2-1; 13 bases fit TRBD2. Trimming cost V 2 bases and J 10 bases; bases outside gene matches: 8. CDR1 is LGHDT, CDR2 YNNKEL, per germline (reference sequence). The CDR3 sequence is 16 residues long.